Below, 30 T cell receptor beta chains from the same sample are listed, as sequenced in a study of shared clonotypes between healthy human individuals. TCRdb's table, derived via immunoSEQ multiplex PCR, lists solely in-frame clones and lacks some. The sample shows fewer than 600,000 clones, around 78% of them seen only once. The sequencing sample was made of PBMCs. Every receptor here comes from a woman between 40 and 55 years old in good health. Some clones in this sample may be carry-over from other donors' samples.

This clone was picked up one time. The chain has TRBV6-5 and TRBJ2-7; 8 bases fit TRBD2. Per the germline V gene, CDR1 is MNHEY and CDR2 is SVGAGI. The CDR3 runs to 14 residues. After removal of 2 bases from V and 9 bases from J, the junction contained 9 bases not matched to a gene. CDR3 sequence reads: CASSYGTRFSVQYF. The CDR3 nucleotides read TGTGCCAGCAGTTACGGGACTAGGTTTTCCGTGCAGTACTTC.

This sequence joins TRBV10-3 and TRBJ2-7; D possibly corresponds to TRBD1 (7 bases). Trimming removed 6 bases at V and 1 base at J, with 13 bases between. This CDR3 comprises 14 residues. CDR1 and CDR2 from the germline V gene are ENHRY and SYGVKD. The CDR3 bases are TGTGCCATCAGACCGGGGGACAGTTCCTACGAGCAGTACTTC. Its translation: CAIRPGDSSYEQYF.

The chain employs TRBV7-2 and TRBJ1-1; a weak D match, TRBD1 (6 bases). Germline loops: CDR1 SGHTA, CDR2 FQGNSA. Trimming removed 4 bases from V and 1 base from J, with 13 bases in between. The CDR3 is 15 amino acids. CDR3 region: CASSSTGLGNTEAFF. The CDR3 nucleotides are TGTGCCAGCAGCTCCACAGGGCTCGGGAACACTGAAGCTTTCTTT.

The J gene is TRBJ2-3, the V gene TRBV7-2; unclear D gene. Germline assignment: CDR1 SGHTA and CDR2 FQGNSA. V dropped 5 bases and J dropped 0 bases, with 9 bases sitting between them. The CDR3 is made up of 14 amino acids. For the CDR3, the DNA is TGTGCCAGCAGCCCGGGCAGTAGCACAGATACGCAGTATTTT. Translating gives CASSPGSSTDTQYF.

J is TRBJ2-2 and V is TRBV7-3; D is ambiguous. Germline V gene lookup returns CDR1 SGHTA and CDR2 FQGTGA. The CDR3 is made up of 16 amino acids. Between the trimmed V and J ends, which lost 0 bases and 1 base, there was a span of 9 bases. The DNA of the CDR3 is TGTGCCAGCAGCTTAACGGGCGGCGGGAACACCGGGGAGCTGTTTTTT. It is translated as CASSLTGGGNTGELFF.

The rearrangement uses TRBV7-2 and TRBJ2-3, with no clear D. V was cut by 2 bases and J by 5 bases, with 11 bases left in between. There are 14 residues in the CDR3. Germline V gene data show CDR1 as SGHTA and CDR2 as FQGNSA. The CDR3 loop is CASSLFPVGDTQYF. Written as DNA, the CDR3 is TGTGCCAGCAGCTTATTTCCAGTGGGAGATACGCAGTATTTT.

This clone was recorded many times. The J gene is TRBJ1-2, the V gene TRBV7-2; a weak D match, TRBD1 (6 bases). The CDR3 sequence is 14 residues long. CDR1 SGHTA and CDR2 FQGNSA come from the germline V gene. V lost 0 bases and J lost 4, with 9 bases in between. The CDR3 DNA follows: TGTGCCAGCAGCTTAGCGGGGGGCGGCTATGGCTACACCTTC. Translated: CASSLAGGGYGYTF.

This clone occurred a few times. The V and J genes are TRBV9 and TRBJ2-2; 9 bases map to TRBD1. The CDR3 has 16 amino acids. The V gene's germline CDR1 is SGDLS and CDR2 YYNGEE. V dropped 6 bases and J dropped 8; count of bases not matched to a gene: 14. The CDR3 sequence is CASTLGTGSTSGELFF. The CDR3 nucleotides are TGTGCCAGCACCCTTGGGACAGGGTCCACAAGTGGGGAGCTGTTTTTT. Full variable domain (missing parts from reference TRBV9 and TRBJ2-2): DSGVTQTPKHLITATGQRVTLRCSPRSGDLSVYWYQQSLDQGLQFLIQYYNGEERAKGNILERFSAQQFPDLHSELNLSSLELGDSALYFCASTLGTGSTSGELFFGEGSRLTVL.

This chain connects TRBV7-6 to TRBJ1-5, with 7 bases matching TRBD1. Per the germline V gene, CDR1 is SGHVS and CDR2 is FNYEAQ. This CDR3 has 15 amino acids. The trim removed 0 bases at V and 5 bases at J, leaving 4 bases unmatched. Written as DNA, the CDR3 is TGTGCCAGCAGCTTAGCGACAGGGTTGGATCAGCCCCAGCATTTT. Translating gives CASSLATGLDQPQHF.

This clone was recorded only once. The chain links TRBV7-9 to TRBJ1-4; perhaps TRBD1 as D (5 bases). This CDR3 is 16 amino acids long. Per the germline V gene, CDR1 is SEHNR and CDR2 is FQNEAQ (reference sequence). V lost 2 bases and J 7 bases, leaving 17 bases between the germline ends. Written as DNA, the CDR3 is TGTGCCAGCAGCTTAACACGGACATCGAGGGGTGAAAAACTGTTTTTT. Its translation is CASSLTRTSRGEKLFF.

The CDR3 bases are TGTGCCAGCAGCAAGAGGGGCTATTCGCAGTATTTT. Its protein product is CASSKRGYSQYF. This chain joins TRBV6-5 and TRBJ2-3; the D gene could be TRBD1 or TRBD2 (5 bases each). Germline V CDR1 and CDR2: MNHEY, SVGAGI. The CDR3 runs 12 residues. V dropped 6 bases and J dropped 10 bases, with 14 bases sitting between them.

This chain joins TRBV6-6 and TRBJ2-7; no reliable D call. This CDR3 has 11 residues. The V end was cut by 7 bases, the J end by 3 bases, with 7 bases between. The germline gives CDR1 MNHNY, CDR2 SVGAGI (reference sequence). The CDR3 loop is CASIGNYEQYF. CDR3 nucleotide sequence: TGTGCCAGCATAGGCAACTACGAGCAGTACTTC.

The rearrangement links TRBV15 to TRBJ2-2; D unclear. The germline V gene encodes CDR1 LNHNV and CDR2 YYDKDF (reference sequence). CDR3 length: 15 residues. Trimming took 0 bases from V and 1 from J, leaving 6 bases between them. The CDR3 loop reads CATSRDGKNTGELFF. The DNA of the CDR3 is TGTGCCACCAGCAGAGATGGCAAGAACACCGGGGAGCTGTTTTTT.

In DNA form, the CDR3 reads TGTGCCAGCAGTGAACCCCGGACAGGGGGCCTGAGCTACACCTTC. Translation: CASSEPRTGGLSYTF. The V call is TRBV25-1, the J call TRBJ1-2, with 11 bases that match TRBD1. Germline V gene lookup returns CDR1 MGHDK and CDR2 SYGVNS. J was trimmed by 9 bases and V by 2 bases; bases with no gene match: 8. The length of the CDR3 is 15 residues.

The chain uses TRBV4-3 and TRBJ2-1; the match to TRBD1 covers 7 bases. Germline loops: CDR1 LGHNA, CDR2 YSLEER. The junction had 1 base not matched to a gene; V was cut back by 3 bases and J by 2 bases. CDR3 length equals 14 residues. The CDR3 loop reads CASSQTGTYNEQFF. CDR3 in DNA: TGCGCCAGCAGCCAGACAGGGACCTACAATGAGCAGTTCTTC.

Notes on this clone: Other DNA sequences in the sample encode the same CDR3. V is TRBV7-3 and J is TRBJ2-3; 7 bases are shared with TRBD2. Germline V gene lookup returns CDR1 SGHTA and CDR2 FQGTGA. The CDR3 contains 13 residues. J lost 3 bases, V lost 5 bases, and 2 bases had no gene match. The CDR3 here is CASSLGGTDTQYF. CDR3 coding DNA: TGTGCCAGCAGCCTCGGGGGGACAGATACGCAGTATTTT.

This clone was found many times. Other DNA variants within this sample encode the same CDR3. The rearrangement joins TRBV11-3 to TRBJ2-4; D not certain. Germline-derived CDR1 and CDR2 are SGHNT and YENEEA. There are 20 residues in the CDR3. The V and J ends lost 0 bases and 0 bases respectively, with 21 bases between them. The CDR3 loop reads CASSLDPEGTYKLAKNIQYF. CDR3 DNA: TGTGCCAGCAGCTTAGATCCGGAAGGAACCTATAAGCTAGCCAAAAACATTCAGTACTTC.

CDR3: CASTGASSYEQYF. As DNA, the CDR3 is TGTGCCAGCACCGGGGCCTCCTCCTACGAGCAGTACTTC. The rearrangement links TRBV7-9 to TRBJ2-7; D might be TRBD1 or TRBD2, each matching 5 bases. V was shortened by 7 bases and J by 0 bases, with 10 bases between the two germline ends. The CDR3 has 13 residues. Germline V CDR1 and CDR2: SEHNR, FQNEAQ (reference sequence).

The chain joins TRBV28 to TRBJ2-7, with TRBD2 identical over 7 bases. V was clipped by 5 bases and J by 6 bases; unmatched bases: 10. The germline V gene has CDR1 MDHEN and CDR2 SYDVKM. The CDR3 covers 14 residues. The CDR3 region has the DNA TGTGCCAGCAGTCCCGGGGGGACGCAGTTCGAGCAGTACTTC. Translation gives CASSPGGTQFEQYF.

This CDR3 reads CASQFLAGPTYEQYF. The CDR3 bases are TGTGCCAGCCAGTTTCTTGCGGGGCCCACCTACGAGCAGTACTTC. V usage is TRBV28 and J usage is TRBJ2-7, with D tentatively TRBD2 (6 bases). Trimming removed 8 bases from V and 2 bases from J, with 19 bases in between. The CDR3 runs to 15 residues. Germline CDR1 MDHEN, CDR2 SYDVKM.

The chain uses TRBV4-3 and TRBJ2-1, with 7 bases aligning to TRBD2. The CDR3 has 15 residues. Trimming at V came to 0 bases and at J to 8 bases, leaving 7 bases not matched to a gene. The germline V gene encodes CDR1 LGHNA and CDR2 YSLEER. CDR3 DNA: TGCGCCAGCAGCCAAGAGGCGGGGAGGGGCCATGAGCAGTTCTTC. Translating gives CASSQEAGRGHEQFF.

CDR3 sequence (DNA): TGTGCCAGCAGTGAAGTACCGGGACAGGCCCCCGGGGAGCTGTTTTTT. Amino acids: CASSEVPGQAPGELFF. V gene TRBV6-1 combines with J gene TRBJ2-2, with 8 bases matching TRBD1. Germline V gene sequence: CDR1 MNHNS, CDR2 SASEGT. This CDR3 is 16 amino acids long. Trimming at V came to 1 base and at J to 6 bases, leaving 7 bases not matched to a gene.

V and J are TRBV5-6 and TRBJ2-7; D remains ambiguous. V lost 4 bases and J lost 7, with 12 bases in between. Looked up from germline, CDR1 is SGHDT and CDR2 is YYEEEE. The CDR3 totals 12 residues. The CDR3 DNA sequence: TGTGCCAGCAGCCTCTCCTCACGTGAGCAGTACTTC. This sequence encodes CASSLSSREQYF.

The chain recombines TRBV4-2 with TRBJ2-4; perhaps TRBD1 as D (5 bases). The CDR3 sequence is 17 residues long. Trimming shortened V by 2 bases and J by 5 bases, and 19 bases separated the two germline ends. Germline CDR1 reads LGHNA; CDR2 reads YNFKEQ. The CDR3 DNA is TGTGCCAGCAGCCAAAGTAGTTGGGGCCTCAATGAAAACATTCAGTACTTC. The encoded protein is CASSQSSWGLNENIQYF.

On this clone: Other DNA variants within this sample encode the same CDR3. This chain links TRBV29-1 with TRBJ2-1; D is possibly TRBD1 (6 bases). This CDR3 region has 12 residues. V was shortened by 4 bases and J by 4 bases, with 8 bases between the two germline ends. Germline V gene lookup returns CDR1 SQVTM and CDR2 ANQGSEA. CDR3 DNA: TGCAGCGTTGGTCAGGGGTACAATGAGCAGTTCTTC. Translated: CSVGQGYNEQFF.

The CDR3 DNA is TGTGCCAGTAGTATAGCGGGGACAGGAATCTACACCTTC. Its protein product is CASSIAGTGIYTF. The chain couples TRBV19 to TRBJ1-2, with TRBD1 matching over 8 bases. The germline CDR1 and CDR2 sequences are LNHDA and SQIVND (reference sequence). After removal of 1 base from V and 10 bases from J, the junction contained 5 bases not matched to a gene. The CDR3 is 13 residues long.

The J gene is TRBJ2-3, the V gene TRBV9, with 10 bases fitting TRBD2. Germline lookup yields CDR1 SGDLS and CDR2 YYNGEE. With V trimmed by 0 bases and J by 4 bases, 14 bases remained unmatched. The CDR3 spans 19 residues. The DNA for the CDR3 is TGTGCCAGCAGCGTAGACAGATTCCCTAGCGGGAGAACTTCAGATACGCAGTATTTT. As protein: CASSVDRFPSGRTSDTQYF.

This chain links TRBV7-3 with TRBJ2-3; D is unresolved. Germline values: CDR1 SGHTA, CDR2 FQGTGA. CDR3 length equals 14 residues. Deletions cut 5 bases from V and 2 bases from J, with 11 bases between. The CDR3 sequence is CASSPLGSTDTQYF. The CDR3 DNA reads TGTGCCAGCAGCCCCCTCGGGTCCACAGATACGCAGTATTTT.

The J gene is TRBJ2-1, the V gene TRBV6-4; 10 bases map to TRBD2. Losses at the gene ends were 5 bases for V and 7 bases for J; bases not matched to a gene: 5. The CDR3 contains 14 residues. The germline V gene has CDR1 MRHNA and CDR2 SNTAGT. CDR3 sequence: CASSLAGESNEQFF. CDR3 nucleotide sequence: TGTGCCAGCAGTCTAGCGGGAGAGAGTAATGAGCAGTTCTTC.

This clone was counted once. Possible read error: a much larger clone is one base away. The rearrangement uses TRBV9 and TRBJ2-7, with 8 nucleotides matching TRBD1. V lost 4 bases to trimming and J lost 4 bases; unmatched junction nucleotides: 7. Germline CDR1 reads SGDLS; CDR2 reads YYNGEE. This CDR3 is built from 14 residues. This chain's CDR3 is CASSPRQGRYEQYF. CDR3 bases: TGTGCCAGCAGCCCCCGACAGGGGAGGTACGAGCAGTACTTC.